This T cell receptor (beta chain) derives from a study of cytomegalovirus exposure and HLA in healthy donors. Trimming shortened V by 5 bases and J by 2 bases, and 12 bases separated the two germline ends. Germline CDR1 is SEHNR and CDR2 is FQNEAQ (reference sequence). The CDR3 sequence is 15 residues long. PCR was performed using 60 Vbeta and 13 Jbeta primers. Only in-frame clones appear in the TCRdb table, and some are missing; sequencing was by immunoSEQ multiplex PCR. The sample comprises 150,000 or so clones, approximately 81% of which are singletons, and about 0.37% rests with the top ten. The rearrangement joins TRBV7-9 to TRBJ2-2, with D possibly TRBD1 on 6 matching bases. The sequenced material came from PBMCs. The TCR comes from a boy aged 2 to 9 in good health and CMV-seronegative. The CDR3 sequence is CASSPGHLNTGELFF. The CDR3 nucleotides read TGTGCCAGCAGCCCGGGACACCTCAACACCGGGGAGCTGTTTTTT. The complete variable domain, with remaining parts taken from reference TRBV7-9 and TRBJ2-2, reads DTGVSQNPRHKITKRGQNVTFRCDPISEHNRLYWYRQTLGQGPEFLTYFQNEAQLEKSRLLSDRFSAERPKGSFSTLEIQRTEQGDSAMYLCASSPGHLNTGELFFGEGSRLTVL.